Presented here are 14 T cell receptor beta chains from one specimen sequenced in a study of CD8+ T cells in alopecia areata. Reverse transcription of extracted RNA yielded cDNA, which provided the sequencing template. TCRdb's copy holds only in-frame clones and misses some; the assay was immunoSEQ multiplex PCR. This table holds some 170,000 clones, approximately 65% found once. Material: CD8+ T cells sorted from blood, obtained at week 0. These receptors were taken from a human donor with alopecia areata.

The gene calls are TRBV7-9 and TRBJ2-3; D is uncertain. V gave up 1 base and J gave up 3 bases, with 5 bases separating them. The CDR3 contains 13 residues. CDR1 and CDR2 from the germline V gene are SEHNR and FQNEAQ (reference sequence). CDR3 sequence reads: CASSLDLTDTQYF. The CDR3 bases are TGTGCCAGCAGCTTAGACTTAACAGATACGCAGTATTTT.

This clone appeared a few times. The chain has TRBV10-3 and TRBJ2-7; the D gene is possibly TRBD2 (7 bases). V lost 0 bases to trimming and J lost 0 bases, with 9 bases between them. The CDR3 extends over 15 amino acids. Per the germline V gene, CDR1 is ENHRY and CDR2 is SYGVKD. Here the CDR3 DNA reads TGTGCCATCAGTGAGTCTCGGGGGGCCTCCTACGAGCAGTACTTC. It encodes CAISESRGASYEQYF.

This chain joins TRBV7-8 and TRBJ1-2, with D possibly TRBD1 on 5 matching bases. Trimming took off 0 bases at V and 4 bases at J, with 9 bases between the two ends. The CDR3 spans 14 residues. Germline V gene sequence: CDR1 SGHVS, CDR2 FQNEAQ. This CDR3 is CASSLAGLVYGYTF. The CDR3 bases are TGTGCCAGCAGCTTAGCGGGGCTGGTCTATGGCTACACCTTC.

CDR3 protein: CASSPTGDQPQHF. In DNA, the CDR3 is TGCGCCAGCAGCCCGACAGGGGACCAGCCCCAGCATTTT. V is TRBV5-1 and J is TRBJ1-5, with TRBD1 identical over 8 bases. The CDR3 covers 13 residues. The germline CDR1 and CDR2 sequences are SGHRS and YFSETQ. Losses at the gene ends were 4 bases for V and 7 bases for J; bases not matched to a gene: 4.

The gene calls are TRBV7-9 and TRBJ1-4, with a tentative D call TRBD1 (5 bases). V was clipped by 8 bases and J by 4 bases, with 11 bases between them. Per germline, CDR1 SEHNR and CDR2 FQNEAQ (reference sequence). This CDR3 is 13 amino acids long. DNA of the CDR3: TGTGCCAGCTCGGGGGTCTTTAATGAAAAACTGTTTTTT. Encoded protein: CASSGVFNEKLFF. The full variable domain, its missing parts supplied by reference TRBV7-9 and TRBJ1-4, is DTGVSQNPRHKITKRGQNVTFRCDPISEHNRLYWYRQTLGQGPEFLTYFQNEAQLEKSRLLSDRFSAERPKGSFSTLEIQRTEQGDSAMYLCASSGVFNEKLFFGSGTQLSVL.

The CDR3: CSVSGGSKNIQYF. Here the CDR3 DNA reads TGCAGCGTTTCAGGGGGCTCCAAAAACATTCAGTACTTC. This chain uses TRBV29-1 with TRBJ2-4; 8 bases agree with TRBD1. CDR3 length equals 13 residues. Trimming took 5 bases from V and 2 from J; bases not matched to a gene: 2. Per the germline V gene, CDR1 is SQVTM and CDR2 is ANQGSEA. Together with reference TRBV29-1 and TRBJ2-4, the CDR3 gives the full variable domain: SAVISQKPSRDICQRGTSLTIQCQVDSQVTMMFWYRQQPGQSLTLIATANQGSEATYESGFVIDKFPISRPNLTFSTLTVSNMSPEDSSIYLCSVSGGSKNIQYFGAGTRLSVL.

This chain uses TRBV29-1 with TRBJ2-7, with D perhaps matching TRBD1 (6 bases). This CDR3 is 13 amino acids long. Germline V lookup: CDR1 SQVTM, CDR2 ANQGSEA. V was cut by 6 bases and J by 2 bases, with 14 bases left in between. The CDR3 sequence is CSVLTGTTYEQYF. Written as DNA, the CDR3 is TGCAGCGTCCTGACAGGAACGACCTACGAGCAGTACTTC.

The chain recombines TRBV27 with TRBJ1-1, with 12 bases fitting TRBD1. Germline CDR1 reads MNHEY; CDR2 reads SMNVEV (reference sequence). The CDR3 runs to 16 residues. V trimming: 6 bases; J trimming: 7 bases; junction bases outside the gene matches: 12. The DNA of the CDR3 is TGTGCCAGCAGGCCCGGGACAGGGGGCAATCGGGGTGAAGCTTTCTTT. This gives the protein CASRPGTGGNRGEAFF.

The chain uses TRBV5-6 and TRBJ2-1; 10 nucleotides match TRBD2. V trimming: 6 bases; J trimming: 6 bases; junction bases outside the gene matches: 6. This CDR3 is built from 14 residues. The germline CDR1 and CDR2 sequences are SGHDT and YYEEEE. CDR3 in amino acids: CASTGGTSVNEQFF. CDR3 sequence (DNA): TGTGCCAGCACCGGCGGGACTAGCGTCAATGAGCAGTTCTTC.

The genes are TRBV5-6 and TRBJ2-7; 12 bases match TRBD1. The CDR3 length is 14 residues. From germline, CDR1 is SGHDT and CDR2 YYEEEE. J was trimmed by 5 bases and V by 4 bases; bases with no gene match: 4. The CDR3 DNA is TGTGCCAGCAGCCTGGGACAGGGGGCCAACGAGCAGTACTTC. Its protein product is CASSLGQGANEQYF.

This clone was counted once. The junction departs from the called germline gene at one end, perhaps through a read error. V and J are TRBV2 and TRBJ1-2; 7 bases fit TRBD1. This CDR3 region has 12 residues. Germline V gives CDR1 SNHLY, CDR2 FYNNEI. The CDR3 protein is CASSEGGRGYTF. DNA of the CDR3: TGTGCCAGCAGCGAAGGGGGCAGAGGCTACACCTTC. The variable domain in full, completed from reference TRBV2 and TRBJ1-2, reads EPEVTQTPSHQVTQMGQEVILRCVPISNHLYFYWYRQILGQKVEFLVSFYNNEISEKSEIFDDQFSVERPDGSNFTLKIRSTKLEDSAMYFCASSEGGRGYTFGSGTRLTVV.

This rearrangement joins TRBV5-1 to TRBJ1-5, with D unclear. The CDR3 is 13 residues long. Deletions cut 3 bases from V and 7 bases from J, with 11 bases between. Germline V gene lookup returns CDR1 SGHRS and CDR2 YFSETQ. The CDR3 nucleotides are TGCGCCAGCAGCTCTACGACCGGGCAGCCCCAGCATTTT. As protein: CASSSTTGQPQHF. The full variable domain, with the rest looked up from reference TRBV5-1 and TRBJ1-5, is KAGVTQTPRYLIKTRGQQVTLSCSPISGHRSVSWYQQTPGQGLQFLFEYFSETQRNKGNFPGRFSGRQFSNSRSEMNVSTLELGDSALYLCASSSTTGQPQHFGDGTRLSIL.

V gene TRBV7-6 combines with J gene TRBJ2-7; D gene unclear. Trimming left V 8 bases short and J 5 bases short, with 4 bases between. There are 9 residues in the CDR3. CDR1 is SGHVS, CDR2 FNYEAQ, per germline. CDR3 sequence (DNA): TGTGCCAGCCCAAACGAGCAGTACTTC. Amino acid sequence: CASPNEQYF.

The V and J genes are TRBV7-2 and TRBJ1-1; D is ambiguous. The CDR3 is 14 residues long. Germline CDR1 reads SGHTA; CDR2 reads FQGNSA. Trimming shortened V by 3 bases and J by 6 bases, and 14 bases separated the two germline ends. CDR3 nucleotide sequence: TGTGCCAGCAGCTTTCGACCCGCTCCCCCTGAAGCTTTCTTT. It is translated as CASSFRPAPPEAFF.